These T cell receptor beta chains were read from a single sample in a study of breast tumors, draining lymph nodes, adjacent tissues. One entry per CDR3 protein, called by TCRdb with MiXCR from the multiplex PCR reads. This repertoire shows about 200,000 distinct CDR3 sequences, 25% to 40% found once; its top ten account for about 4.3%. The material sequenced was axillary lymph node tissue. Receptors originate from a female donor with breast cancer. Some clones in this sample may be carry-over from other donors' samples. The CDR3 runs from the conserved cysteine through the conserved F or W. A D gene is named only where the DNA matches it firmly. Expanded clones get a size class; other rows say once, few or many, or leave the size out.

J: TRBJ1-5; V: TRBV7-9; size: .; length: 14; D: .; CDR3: CASSLGYLGQPQHF; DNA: TGTGCCAGCAGCTTAGGGTACTTGGGACAGCCCCAGCATTTT
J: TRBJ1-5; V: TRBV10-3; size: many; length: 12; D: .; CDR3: CAISEDGQPQHF; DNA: TGTGCCATCAGTGAGGATGGCCAGCCCCAGCATTTT
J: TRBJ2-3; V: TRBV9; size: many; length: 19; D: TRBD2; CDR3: CASSVTAGLAGVLTDTQYF; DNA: TGTGCCAGCAGCGTAACCGCGGGACTAGCGGGCGTTCTCACAGATACGCAGTATTTT
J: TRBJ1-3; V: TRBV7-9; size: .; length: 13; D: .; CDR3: CASTQAGENAIYF; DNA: TGTGCCAGCACCCAGGCGGGGGAAAACGCCATATATTTT
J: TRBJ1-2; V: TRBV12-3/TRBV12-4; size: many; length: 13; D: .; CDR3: CASSRAWEDGYTF; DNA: TGTGCCAGCAGCCGGGCTTGGGAGGATGGCTACACCTTC
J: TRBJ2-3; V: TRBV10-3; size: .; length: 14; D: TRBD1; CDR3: CAVRSTGGTDTQYF; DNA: TGTGCCGTCCGCTCGACAGGGGGCACAGATACGCAGTATTTT
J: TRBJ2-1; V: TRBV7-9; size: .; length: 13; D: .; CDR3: CASSFGPGHEQFF; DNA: TGTGCCAGCAGCTTCGGACCTGGGCATGAGCAGTTCTTC
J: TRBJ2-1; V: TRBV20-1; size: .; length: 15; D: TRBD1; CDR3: CSAKGQGSSYNEQFF; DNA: TGCAGTGCTAAGGGACAGGGTAGCTCCTACAATGAGCAGTTCTTC
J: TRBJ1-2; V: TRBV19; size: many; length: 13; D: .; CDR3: CASSGSGGNGYTF; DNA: TGTGCCAGTAGTGGGTCCGGGGGAAATGGCTACACCTTC
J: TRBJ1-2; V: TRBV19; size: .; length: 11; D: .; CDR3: CASRTSYGYTF; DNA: TGTGCCAGTAGAACATCTTATGGCTACACCTTC
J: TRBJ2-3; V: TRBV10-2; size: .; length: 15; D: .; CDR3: CASSDPGAGPDTQYF; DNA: TGCGCCAGCAGTGACCCCGGGGCCGGCCCAGATACGCAGTATTTT
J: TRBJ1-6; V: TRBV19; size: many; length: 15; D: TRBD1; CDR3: CASSTDRVSNSPLHF; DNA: TGTGCCAGTAGTACGGACAGGGTTAGTAATTCACCCCTCCACTTT
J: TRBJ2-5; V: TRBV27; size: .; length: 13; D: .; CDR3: CASSWRGRKTQYF; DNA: TGTGCCAGCAGTTGGAGGGGGAGAAAGACCCAGTACTTC
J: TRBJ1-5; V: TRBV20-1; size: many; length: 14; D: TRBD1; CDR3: CSAAGQGARQPQHF; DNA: TGCAGTGCGGCGGGACAGGGGGCCAGGCAGCCCCAGCATTTT
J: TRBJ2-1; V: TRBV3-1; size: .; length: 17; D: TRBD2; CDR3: CASSQSPGLAGVGEQFF; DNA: TGTGCCAGCAGCCAATCCCCGGGACTAGCGGGAGTTGGTGAGCAGTTCTTC
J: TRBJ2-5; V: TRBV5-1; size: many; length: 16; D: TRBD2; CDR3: CASSLSRTSGGENQYF; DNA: TGCGCCAGCAGCTTGAGCCGGACTAGCGGGGGAGAGAACCAGTACTTC
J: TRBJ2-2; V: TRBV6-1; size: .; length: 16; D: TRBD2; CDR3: CASSAPAGGRTGELFF; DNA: TGTGCCAGCAGTGCTCCAGCGGGAGGGCGCACCGGGGAGCTGTTTTTT
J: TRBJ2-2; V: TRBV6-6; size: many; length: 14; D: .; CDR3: CASSRTLNTGELFF; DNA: TGTGCCAGCTCTCGGACACTGAACACCGGGGAGCTGTTTTTT
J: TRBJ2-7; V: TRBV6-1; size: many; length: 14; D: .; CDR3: CASSELGSSYEQYF; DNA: TGTGCCAGCAGTGAACTAGGCAGCTCCTACGAGCAGTACTTC
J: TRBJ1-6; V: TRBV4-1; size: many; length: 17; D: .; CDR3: CASSHLLAGVRNSPLHF; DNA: TGCGCCAGCAGCCATTTATTAGCAGGGGTCCGTAATTCACCCCTCCACTTT
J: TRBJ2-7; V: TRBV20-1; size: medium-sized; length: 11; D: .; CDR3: CSARALPEQYF; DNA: TGCAGTGCTAGAGCCTTACCGGAGCAGTACTTC
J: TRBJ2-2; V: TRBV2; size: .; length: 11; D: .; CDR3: CASSGARELFF; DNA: TGTGCCAGCAGTGGGGCCAGGGAGCTGTTTTTT
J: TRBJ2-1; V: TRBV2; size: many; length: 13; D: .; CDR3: CASSMEATNEQFF; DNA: TGTGCCAGCAGTATGGAAGCGACCAATGAGCAGTTCTTC
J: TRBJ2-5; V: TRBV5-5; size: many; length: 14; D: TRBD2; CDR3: CASSTTSVQETQYF; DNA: TGTGCCAGCAGCACCACTAGCGTACAAGAGACCCAGTACTTC
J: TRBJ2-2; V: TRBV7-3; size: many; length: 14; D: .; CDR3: CASSPRGVTGELFF; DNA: TGTGCCAGCAGCCCCCGCGGGGTCACCGGGGAGCTGTTTTTT
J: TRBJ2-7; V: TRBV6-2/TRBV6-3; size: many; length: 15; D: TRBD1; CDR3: CASNPHRDRTSEQYF; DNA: TGTGCCAGCAATCCACACCGGGACAGGACCAGCGAGCAGTACTTC
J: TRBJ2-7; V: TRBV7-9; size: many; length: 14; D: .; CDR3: CASSKGEASYEQYF; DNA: TGTGCCAGCAGCAAAGGGGAGGCGAGCTACGAGCAGTACTTC
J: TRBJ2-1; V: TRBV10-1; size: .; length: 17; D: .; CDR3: CASSGGWDLGTYNEQFF; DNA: TGCGCCAGCAGTGGGGGATGGGACCTAGGGACCTACAATGAGCAGTTCTTC
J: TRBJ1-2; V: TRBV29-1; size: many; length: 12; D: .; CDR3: CSVGNGGTGYTF; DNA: TGCAGCGTTGGGAACGGGGGCACTGGCTACACCTTC
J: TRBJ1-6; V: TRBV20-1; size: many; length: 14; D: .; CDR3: CSATSRSYNSPLHF; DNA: TGCAGTGCTACTTCCCGCTCCTATAATTCACCCCTCCACTTT
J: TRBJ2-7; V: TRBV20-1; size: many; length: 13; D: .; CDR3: CSAPPLSSYEQYF; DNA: TGCAGTGCTCCCCCTTTAAGCTCCTACGAGCAGTACTTC
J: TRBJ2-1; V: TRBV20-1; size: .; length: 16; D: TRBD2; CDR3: CSASSRTSGDRGEQFF; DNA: TGCAGTGCCAGCAGTCGCACTAGCGGGGATAGGGGTGAGCAGTTCTTC
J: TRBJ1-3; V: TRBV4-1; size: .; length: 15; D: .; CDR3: CASRPRGRSGDTIYF; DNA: TGCGCCAGCAGACCTAGGGGTAGGTCTGGAGACACCATATATTTT
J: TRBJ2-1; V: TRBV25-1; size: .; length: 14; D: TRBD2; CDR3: CASSLAGGPGEQFF; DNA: TGTGCCAGCAGTCTAGCGGGAGGGCCAGGTGAGCAGTTCTTC
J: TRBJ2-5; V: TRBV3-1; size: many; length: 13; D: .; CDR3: CASSRRGQETQYF; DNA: TGTGCCAGCAGCCGCCGGGGGCAAGAGACCCAGTACTTC
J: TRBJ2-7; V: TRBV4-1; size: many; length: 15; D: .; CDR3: CASSLSTGDSYEQYF; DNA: TGCGCCAGCAGCCTTTCGACCGGGGACTCCTACGAGCAGTACTTC
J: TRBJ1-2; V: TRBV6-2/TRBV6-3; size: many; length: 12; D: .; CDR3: CASTTGDSGYTF; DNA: TGTGCCAGCACCACCGGGGATTCTGGCTACACCTTC
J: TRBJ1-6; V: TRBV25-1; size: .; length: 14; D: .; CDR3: CASGLTGYNSPFHF; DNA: TGTGCCAGTGGCCTCACAGGGTACAATTCACCCTTCCACTTT
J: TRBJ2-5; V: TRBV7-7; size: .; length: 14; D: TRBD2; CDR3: CASSLAGQKGTQYF; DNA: TGCGCTAGCAGCTTAGCGGGCCAAAAAGGGACCCAGTACTTC
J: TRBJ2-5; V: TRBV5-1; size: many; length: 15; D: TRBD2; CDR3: CASSLGAGGSETQYF; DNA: TGCGCCAGCAGCTTAGGGGCGGGGGGGTCGGAGACCCAGTACTTC
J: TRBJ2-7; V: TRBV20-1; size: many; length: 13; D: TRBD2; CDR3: CSPAGGSAYEQYF; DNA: TGCAGCCCCGCGGGAGGCAGTGCCTACGAGCAGTACTTC
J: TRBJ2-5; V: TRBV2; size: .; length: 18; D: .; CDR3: CASNRGGISGNKQETQYF; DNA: TGTGCCAGCAATAGGGGGGGTATTAGCGGCAATAAGCAAGAGACCCAGTACTTC
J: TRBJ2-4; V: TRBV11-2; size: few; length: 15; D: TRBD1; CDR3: CASSPRTVRGHIQYF; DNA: TGTGCCAGCAGCCCGCGAACCGTGAGGGGGCACATTCAGTACTTC
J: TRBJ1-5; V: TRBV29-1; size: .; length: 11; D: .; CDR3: CSSGPNQPQHF; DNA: TGCAGCTCTGGACCGAATCAGCCCCAGCATTTT
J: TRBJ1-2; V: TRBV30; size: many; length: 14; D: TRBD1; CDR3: CAWSVPTGAGGYTF; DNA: TGTGCCTGGAGTGTACCGACAGGGGCGGGCGGCTACACCTTC
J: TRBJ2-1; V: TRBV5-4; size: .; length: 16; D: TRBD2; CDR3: CASSWGLAGGGWEQFF; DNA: TGTGCCAGCAGCTGGGGACTAGCGGGAGGGGGGTGGGAGCAGTTCTTC
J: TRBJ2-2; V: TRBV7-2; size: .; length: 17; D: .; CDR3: CASRSQSSGVHTGELFF; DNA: TGTGCCAGCAGATCACAGAGCTCTGGGGTGCACACCGGGGAGCTGTTTTTT
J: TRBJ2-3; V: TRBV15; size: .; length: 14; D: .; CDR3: CATSLTAPTDTQYF; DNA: TGTGCCACCAGCCTTACTGCCCCGACCGATACGCAGTATTTT
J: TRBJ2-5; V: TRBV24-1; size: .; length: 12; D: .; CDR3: CATSESGQPQYF; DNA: TGTGCCACCAGTGAATCCGGTCAGCCCCAGTACTTC
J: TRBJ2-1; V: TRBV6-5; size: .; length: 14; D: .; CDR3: CASSLRDAYNEQFF; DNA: TGTGCCAGCAGCCTCCGGGACGCCTACAATGAGCAGTTCTTC
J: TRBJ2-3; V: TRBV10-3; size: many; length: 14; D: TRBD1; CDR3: CAIRGTGSTDTQYF; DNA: TGTGCCATCAGGGGGACAGGAAGCACAGATACGCAGTATTTT
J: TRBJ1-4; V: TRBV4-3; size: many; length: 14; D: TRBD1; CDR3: CASSQGTGDEKLFF; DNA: TGCGCCAGCAGCCAAGGGACAGGGGACGAAAAACTGTTTTTT
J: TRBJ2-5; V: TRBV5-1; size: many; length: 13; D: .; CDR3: CASSSSVQETQYF; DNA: TGCGCCAGCAGCTCTAGCGTACAAGAGACCCAGTACTTC
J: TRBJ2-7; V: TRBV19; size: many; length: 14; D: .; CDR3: CASSSQGDSYEQYF; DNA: TGTGCCAGTAGTAGCCAGGGTGATAGCTACGAGCAGTACTTC
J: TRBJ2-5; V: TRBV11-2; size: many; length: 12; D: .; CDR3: CASSPMRETQYF; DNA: TGTGCCAGCAGCCCGATGAGAGAGACCCAGTACTTC
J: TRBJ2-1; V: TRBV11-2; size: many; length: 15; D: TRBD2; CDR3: CASRLAGGFYNEQFF; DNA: TGTGCCAGCAGACTAGCGGGGGGGTTTTACAATGAGCAGTTCTTC
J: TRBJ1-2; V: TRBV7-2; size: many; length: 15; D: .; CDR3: CASSLRTGSYEGYTF; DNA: TGTGCCAGCAGCTTACGAACGGGATCCTATGAGGGCTACACCTTC
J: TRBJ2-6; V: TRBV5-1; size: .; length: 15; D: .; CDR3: CASSFKETGANVLTF; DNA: TGCGCCAGCAGCTTTAAGGAGACCGGGGCCAACGTCCTGACTTTC
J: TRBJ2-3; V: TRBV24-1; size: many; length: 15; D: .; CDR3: CATSGQRASTDTQYF; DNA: TGTGCCACCAGTGGTCAGCGAGCGAGCACAGATACGCAGTATTTT